This T cell receptor (beta chain) was documented in a study of T cells in Graves' hyperthyroidism and ophthalmopathy. In its sample, this clonotype was seen a few times. No antigen is known for it. Amplified regions were TCR beta CDR3 sequences from RNA transcripts. The TCR CDR3 first-round RT-PCR relied on the HTBI primer set. MiXCR, run by TCRdb on the multiplex PCR reads, gives a single entry per CDR3 protein. The data contain about 690,000 distinct CDR3 sequences, roughly 17% of them singletons. Regarding the study as a whole: The model foresaw ophthalmopathy a median approximately 6.3 months prior to onset. Within blood appeared most thyroid clonotypes that had expanded above 0.001.

For Graves' hyperthyroidism to be stable, ophthalmopathy could not progress within 18 months. The clonotype originates from a man aged 45-65 years with Graves' hyperthyroidism. The source material was blood.

For the CDR3, the DNA is TGCAGTATAGAGGGGACTAGCGGGAGGGCCGCACCTTACGAGCAGTACTTC. This gives the protein CSIEGTSGRAAPYEQYF. The chain employs TRBV20-1 and TRBJ2-7, with 16 bases lining up with TRBD2. The V and J ends lost 8 bases and 4 bases, in that order; junction bases with no gene match: 14. This CDR3 is 17 amino acids long. The germline V gene encodes CDR1 DFQATT and CDR2 SNEGSKA (reference sequence).